Below, 13 T cell receptor beta chains from the same sample are listed, as sequenced in a study of T cell clonality in common variable immunodeficiency. Assay: immunoSEQ multiplex PCR; the TCRdb copy retains only in-frame clones and omits some. The sample holds more than 30,000 clones, and no clone turns up only once. The sequenced material came from peripheral blood mononuclear cells. Source of these receptors: a person aged 18 to 75 in good health.

As regards this clone: The read halts 3 residues ahead of the CDR3 end, with the missing end drawn from the germline J gene. The V and J genes are TRBV20-1 and TRBJ2-1; the match to TRBD1 covers 9 bases. Germline trimming cut 0 bases from V and 7 bases from J; bases unmatched to any gene: 7. Germline loops: CDR1 DFQATT, CDR2 SNEGSKA (reference sequence). There are 15 residues in the CDR3. The CDR3: CSAREQGARWNEQFF. CDR3 DNA (partial): TGCAGTGCTAGAGAACAGGGGGCAAGGTGGAATGAG.

This clone has ten or more counts. The sequence runs out 3 residues before the end of the CDR3; the remainder is reconstructed from the germline J gene. The chain couples TRBV2 to TRBJ1-5, with D maybe TRBD1 (5 bases). Germline V gives CDR1 SNHLY, CDR2 FYNNEI. The CDR3 spans 14 residues. The V and J ends lost 6 bases and 2 bases respectively, with 11 bases between them. CDR3 bases read: TGTGCCAGCAGGCACCAGGGTGGCAATCAGCCC. This codes for CASRHQGGNQP. The whole CDR3 protein reads CASRHQGGNQPQHF.

This clone was seen ten or more times. Read coverage stops 3 residues before the CDR3 terminus; the germline J gene supplies the remainder. The V and J genes are TRBV18 and TRBJ2-7, with 7 nucleotides matching TRBD1. Per the germline V gene, CDR1 is KGHSH and CDR2 is LQKENI. V shed 1 base, J shed 3 bases, and the junction held 3 bases outside the gene matches. The CDR3 is made up of 14 amino acids. The CDR3 reads CASSPRSGGYEQYF. The CDR3 bases that were read are TGTGCCAGCTCACCACGATCAGGGGGCTACGAG.

Many counts were recorded for this clone. Partial CDR3 DNA: TGCAGTGCTGTGACAGGTTATAATTCACCA. Translated: CSAVTGYNSP. The full CDR3 reads CSAVTGYNSPLFF. The V gene is TRBV20-1, the J gene TRBJ1-4; D possibly corresponds to TRBD1 (6 bases). The read comes to an end 3 residues before the CDR3 does, leaving the germline J gene to fill in the end. Germline CDR1 is DFQATT and CDR2 is SNEGSKA (reference sequence). The CDR3 is 13 residues long.

Ten or more counts support this clone. From the germline J gene comes the end of the CDR3, since the read stops 3 residues before it. The chain carries TRBV7-9 and TRBJ2-2; D remains ambiguous. Germline V gives CDR1 SEHNR, CDR2 FQNEAQ (reference sequence). This CDR3 is 13 amino acids long. V lost 6 bases and J 1 base, leaving 6 bases between the germline ends. The CDR3 here is CASRQGNTGELFF. CDR3 DNA, as far as it was read: TGTGCCAGCAGGCAAGGGAACACCGGGGAG.

This clone came up many times. The sequenced fragment ends 3 residues before the CDR3 boundary, so the rest is inferred from the germline J gene. The J gene is TRBJ2-5, the V gene TRBV7-3; 7 positions match TRBD1. V shed 4 bases, J shed 2 bases, and the junction held 7 bases outside the gene matches. The CDR3 spans 15 residues. Germline values: CDR1 SGHTA, CDR2 FQGTGA. The CDR3 sequence: CASSSTGQPQETQYF. The CDR3 bases that were read are TGTGCCAGCAGCTCTACGGGACAGCCTCAAGAGACC.

This clone was seen many times. The CDR3 loop reads CASSDPGGRVNEQFF. The sequenced CDR3 bases are TGTGCCAGCAGTGATCCCGGGGGGAGGGTCAATGAG. V is TRBV28 and J is TRBJ2-1; 7 bases map to TRBD2. The read finishes 3 residues shy of the CDR3 end, and the germline J gene is used to complete it. V dropped 5 bases and J dropped 6; count of bases not matched to a gene: 10. Germline V gives CDR1 MDHEN, CDR2 SYDVKM. CDR3 length: 15 residues. The variable domain in full, completed from reference TRBV28 and TRBJ2-1, reads DVKVTQSSRYLVKRTGEKVFLECVQDMDHENMFWYRQDPGLGLRLIYFSYDVKMKEKGDIPEGYSVSREKKERFSLILESASTNQTSMYLCASSDPGGRVNEQFFGPGTRLTVL.

Points on this clone: The observed sequence ends 3 residues before the CDR3 terminus, with the missing tail filled in from the germline J gene. V is TRBV11-1 and J is TRBJ2-7; the D gene is possibly TRBD2 (5 bases). The CDR3 totals 13 residues. Germline lookup yields CDR1 SGHAT and CDR2 FQDESV (reference sequence). V was pared by 3 bases and J by 0 bases, with 6 bases between. Partial CDR3 DNA: TGTGCCAGCAGCTTCGGGGTCTCCTACGAG. It encodes CASSFGVSYE. The CDR3, in full, reads CASSFGVSYEQYF. Variable domain in full (rest from reference TRBV11-1 and TRBJ2-7): EAEVAQSPRYKITEKSQAVAFWCDPISGHATLYWYRQILGQGPELLVQFQDESVVDDSQLPKDRFSAERLKGVDSTLKIQPAELGDSAMYLCASSFGVSYEQYFGPGTRLTVT.

In its sample, this clone was seen many times. Read data end 3 residues before the CDR3 end; the end is taken from the germline J gene. This rearrangement joins TRBV7-2 to TRBJ1-6; 9 bases line up with TRBD1. Trimming removed 3 bases from V and 7 bases from J; junction bases left unmatched: 4. From germline, CDR1 is SGHTA and CDR2 FQGNSA. The length of the CDR3 is 15 residues. The CDR3 sequence is CASSFMGQGNSPLHF. CDR3 DNA, as far as it was read: TGTGCCAGCAGCTTTATGGGACAGGGAAATTCACCC. The full variable domain, with the rest looked up from reference TRBV7-2 and TRBJ1-6, is GAGVSQSPSNKVTEKGKDVELRCDPISGHTALYWYRQSLGQGLEFLIYFQGNSAPDKSGLPSDRFSAERTGGSVSTLTIQRTQQEDSAVYLCASSFMGQGNSPLHFGNGTRLTVT.

A word on this clone: The read comes to an end 3 residues before the CDR3 does, leaving the germline J gene to fill in the end. The V and J genes are TRBV13 and TRBJ2-5; 7 bases fit TRBD2. This CDR3 is 14 amino acids long. Looked up from germline, CDR1 is PRHDT and CDR2 is FYEKMQ (reference sequence). Losses at the gene ends were 5 bases for V and 5 bases for J; bases not matched to a gene: 8. The part of the CDR3 DNA that was read is TGTGCCAGCAGCCAAAAGCGGGGCGCCGAGACC. Translation gives CASSQKRGAET. The full CDR3 sequence reads CASSQKRGAETQYF.

At least ten counts were recorded for this clone. Partial CDR3 DNA: TGTGCCATCAGTCAGACAGTCTCTGGGGCCAACGTC. Translation gives CAISQTVSGANV. The whole CDR3 is CAISQTVSGANVLTF. This chain joins TRBV10-3 and TRBJ2-6; weak D call: TRBD1 (5 bases). The missing CDR3 end, 3 residues past where the read stops, is filled in from the germline J gene. V dropped 5 bases and J dropped 0 bases, with 8 bases sitting between them. Germline V lookup: CDR1 ENHRY, CDR2 SYGVKD. There are 15 residues in the CDR3.

This clone was recorded at least ten times. The junction does not match germline at one end; this may be a read error. The read finishes 3 residues shy of the CDR3 end, and the germline J gene is used to complete it. This rearrangement joins TRBV4-1 to TRBJ2-7; D perhaps matches TRBD1 (6 bases). In germline, CDR1 is MGHRA, CDR2 YSYEKL. CDR3 size: 14 residues. The sequenced CDR3 bases are TGCACCAGCAGCCCACAGGGCCTTTTGGGCGAG. Translated, it gives CTSSPQGLLGE. The whole CDR3 region reads CTSSPQGLLGEQYF.

This clone was detected a few times. The CDR3 goes on 3 residues after the read ends, and that part is filled in from the germline J gene. The rearrangement links TRBV2 to TRBJ1-1; D possibly corresponds to TRBD1 (5 bases). The CDR3 contains 12 residues. V lost 2 bases, J lost 6 bases, and 7 bases lay in between. The germline V gene has CDR1 SNHLY and CDR2 FYNNEI. The CDR3 reads CASSELTAEAFF. The covered CDR3 bases are TGTGCCAGCAGTGAATTGACAGCTGAA.